This T cell receptor (beta chain) was identified in a study of cytomegalovirus exposure and HLA in healthy donors. The PCR ran on 60 Vbeta and 13 Jbeta primers. Method: immunoSEQ multiplex PCR; TCRdb's copy keeps in-frame clones and lacks some. The table lists about 130,000 clones. Notes on this clone: The antigen remains undetermined.

General observations from the study: Donors were assumed by presence/absence analyses to have roughly uniform sequencing depth. Within an earlier analysis, most TCR beta V segments proved productive either about 87% or about 30% of the time. In a later analysis, at a false discovery rate of 0.05, approximately 15,000 TCR beta sequences matched HLA alleles.

Nominal health characterized the donors when sampled, though unrecorded immune exposures were likely. The TCR comes from a man younger than 35 in good health and CMV-seronegative. Specimen: PBMCs.

The CDR3 coding sequence is TGTGCCAGCAGTGATGAAGCGGAAACTGAAGCTTTCTTT. This encodes CASSDEAETEAFF. This chain links TRBV2 with TRBJ1-1; D is unresolved. Germline CDR1 reads SNHLY; CDR2 reads FYNNEI. The germline V and J ends were trimmed by 3 bases and 5 bases, with 10 bases remaining between them. This CDR3 comprises 13 residues.